The clone carrying this T cell receptor (beta chain) was observed many times. As yet, its antigen is unknown. The authors produced TCR alpha and TCR beta cDNA libraries with sample barcodes and UMIs by 5'RACE using constant-segment primers. A single record per CDR3 protein comes from TCRdb applying MiXCR to the 5' RACE reads. The sample includes 130,000 to 150,000 distinct CDR3 sequences, around 5.8% seen only once; the top ten take more than 2%. This entry is derived from a study of T-cell memory formation after mild COVID-19. Study-level points and caveats: From day 15 to 85, contracting clones were balanced between CD4 and CD8, whereas later expanders leaned toward CD4+.

Germline values: CDR1 SGHTA, CDR2 FQGTGA. V was cut by 5 bases and J by 7 bases, with 15 bases left in between. CDR3 length: 14 amino acids. The sequenced sample consisted of PBMCs or a T cell subset sorted from them (not recorded which). This sequence was found in an adult woman who had mild COVID-19 (a few samples of this study predate the infection). Cell type and time point are not known. The chain joins TRBV7-3 to TRBJ2-1, with D possibly matching TRBD1 (6 bases). CDR3 DNA sequence: TGTGCCAGCAGCCCCGCCGGACAGAGGAATGAGCAGTTCTTC. It codes for CASSPAGQRNEQFF. Looking up the rest from reference TRBV7-3 and TRBJ2-1 gives the full variable domain: GAGVSQTPSNKVTEKGKYVELRCDPISGHTALYWYRQSLGQGPEFLIYFQGTGAADDSGLPNDRFFAVRPEGSVSTLKIQRTERGDSAVYLCASSPAGQRNEQFFGPGTRLTVL.